The rows below give T cell receptor beta chains drawn from one sample of a study of blood T cell repertoires in COVID-19. Some clones are missing from TCRdb's copy, which holds only in-frame ones; the method was immunoSEQ multiplex PCR. The repertoire holds around 200,000 clones, around 90% seen once, with 9.5% to 15% in the top ten. The sequenced material came from peripheral blood. The receptors here all came from a woman aged 18-29 years who had recovered from COVID-19. Each CDR3 is given with its conserved first and last residue. A D gene is named only where the DNA matches it firmly. The size field is filled for only some rows; it gives once, few, many or a size class.

few	TRBJ2-1	TRBD2	TRBV13	TGTGCCAGCAGCTTTCGGCGGGAGGGCCCGCAGTTCTTC	CASSFRREGPQFF
.	TRBJ2-1	TRBD2	TRBV7-3	TGTGCCAGCAGCGCGGGAGGGGAGCAGTTCTTC	CASSAGGEQFF
.	TRBJ1-6	.	TRBV5-6	TGTGCCAGCAGCTTGGTGCAGAATAATTCACCCCTCCACTTT	CASSLVQNNSPLHF
.	TRBJ2-1	TRBD1	TRBV18	TGTGCCAGCTCAGCGACAGGGAGCTCCTACAATGAGCAGTTCTTC	CASSATGSSYNEQFF
.	TRBJ2-3	TRBD2	TRBV7-9	TGTGCCAGCAGCCAGACTAGCGGGAACACAGATACGCAGTATTTT	CASSQTSGNTDTQYF
.	TRBJ2-5	TRBD2	TRBV7-9	TGTGCCAGCAGCTTAGGGCGGGGGGCCCGAGAGACCCAGTACTTC	CASSLGRGARETQYF
.	TRBJ1-2	.	TRBV2	TGTGCCAGCAGTGAAGTCACGTTAGGCAGGGGCTACACCTTC	CASSEVTLGRGYTF
.	TRBJ1-3	.	TRBV29-1	TGCAGCGTTGAAGCAGGGGTCGGTGGAAACACCATATATTTT	CSVEAGVGGNTIYF
.	TRBJ2-3	.	TRBV18	TGTGCCAGCTCACCCGTCGACAGTAGAAACACAGATACGCAGTATTTT	CASSPVDSRNTDTQYF
.	TRBJ1-2	.	TRBV12-3/TRBV12-4	TGTGCCAGCAGTCCTCAGGGATATGGCTACACCTTC	CASSPQGYGYTF
.	TRBJ1-2	.	TRBV7-2	TGTGCCAGCAGCTTGGGCAGACCCTCCTTTGGCTACACCTTC	CASSLGRPSFGYTF
.	TRBJ1-5	TRBD1	TRBV30	TGTGCCTGGAGTGTATTGACAGGGAAACAGCCCCAGCATTTT	CAWSVLTGKQPQHF
.	TRBJ1-5	.	TRBV14	TGTGCCAGCAGCCAATCGAGGTCCCAGCCCCAGCATTTT	CASSQSRSQPQHF